The 24 T cell receptor beta chains reported below all come from one sample, sequenced in a study of low-dose radiotherapy and immunotherapy resistance in tumors. TRAV and TRBV primers primed cDNA for both TCRalpha and TCRbeta. For amplifying TCRs, the PCR ran for around 20 cycles with Phusion, which was used together with a constant-region primer and the adapter on the V primers. From the reads, TCRdb called clonotypes with MiXCR, one entry per CDR3 protein. Of under 75,000 distinct CDR3 sequences listed, about 25% were seen once; the top ten hold approximately 7.2%. The time point here: after trial treatment. Documented treatment: LDRT plus nivolumab, ipilimumab, low-dose cyclophosphamide and aspirin (RACIN trial). This sample comprised PBMCs, obtained after low-dose radiotherapy plus immunotherapy. All receptors derive from a male donor with prostate cancer.

J is TRBJ2-7 and V is TRBV20-1; 10 bases match TRBD2. The CDR3 extends over 14 amino acids. In germline, CDR1 is DFQATT, CDR2 SNEGSKA (reference sequence). J lost 3 bases, V lost 3 bases, and 5 bases had no gene match. The CDR3 DNA sequence: TGCAGTGCTAGGGGGACTAGCGCGAACTACGAGCAGTACTTC. Translating gives CSARGTSANYEQYF.

This clonotype appeared many times. The CDR3 DNA reads TGTGCCACCACCAGGGAACACTACACCTTC. It translates to CATTREHYTF. The chain has TRBV7-2 and TRBJ1-2; the D gene is possibly TRBD1 (5 bases). This CDR3 comprises 10 residues. Germline V lookup: CDR1 SGHTA, CDR2 FQGNSA. V lost 10 bases to trimming and J lost 10 bases, with 13 bases between them.

On this clonotype itself: A far more abundant clone sits one base away, making this likely a read error. The rearrangement joins TRBV5-1 to TRBJ2-1; 10 nucleotides align to TRBD1. V trimming: 3 bases; J trimming: 10 bases; junction bases outside the gene matches: 22. The CDR3 extends over 19 amino acids. Germline-derived CDR1 and CDR2 are SGHRS and YFSETQ. CDR3 sequence: CASSWNPGTGAPGAYEQFF. In nucleotides, the CDR3 is TGCGCCAGCAGCTGGAACCCCGGGACAGGGGCGCCCGGGGCCTACGAGCAGTTCTTC.

This clonotype was picked up many times. This chain uses TRBV4-2 with TRBJ2-3; 8 nucleotides align to TRBD1. This CDR3 region has 15 residues. Germline V lookup: CDR1 LGHNA, CDR2 YNFKEQ. V shed 1 base and J 1 base; nucleotides not matched to a gene: 1. The CDR3 here is CASSQVGQGTDTQYF. The CDR3 DNA sequence: TGTGCCAGCAGCCAAGTGGGACAGGGCACAGATACGCAGTATTTT.

This clonotype was seen repeatedly, ten times or more. The chain joins TRBV28 to TRBJ2-1; D ambiguous. The CDR3 is 14 amino acids. V was clipped by 6 bases and J by 9 bases, with 18 bases between them. Germline V lookup: CDR1 MDHEN, CDR2 SYDVKM. In DNA form, the CDR3 reads TGTGCCAGCAGCTTACCCTTGACTGGCGGTGAGCAGTTCTTC. Its protein product is CASSLPLTGGEQFF.

With respect to this clonotype: A far larger clone is one base from this, pointing to a likely read error. CDR3 sequence: CASSQGTGYEQFF. Written as DNA, the CDR3 is TGCGCCAGCAGCCAAGGGACAGGGTACGAGCAGTTCTTC. The chain combines TRBV4-1 with TRBJ2-1, with TRBD1 identical over 8 bases. Losses at the gene ends were 1 base for V and 10 bases for J; bases not matched to a gene: 3. The length of the CDR3 is 13 residues. The germline V gene has CDR1 MGHRA and CDR2 YSYEKL.

The table lists this clonotype with many counts. The V and J genes are TRBV29-1 and TRBJ1-1, with D tentatively TRBD1 (5 bases). Germline CDR1 SQVTM, CDR2 ANQGSEA. The ends were cut back, 5 bases at V and 6 bases at J, with 10 bases in the middle. This CDR3 has 11 residues. Written as DNA, the CDR3 is TGCAGCGTTATGCGGGGCCCTGAAGCTTTCTTT. Translated: CSVMRGPEAFF.

This clonotype was observed at least ten times. The chain employs TRBV6-6 and TRBJ1-4, with a weak D call TRBD1 (6 bases). The CDR3 is 14 residues long. V lost 2 bases to trimming and J lost 5 bases, with 9 bases between them. Germline CDR1 MNHNY, CDR2 SVGAGI (reference sequence). CDR3 bases: TGTGCCAGCAGTTACCCAACAGGGAATGAAAAACTGTTTTTT. It codes for CASSYPTGNEKLFF.

This clonotype has a count of ten or more. A read error may account for a junction end that differs from germline. This chain connects TRBV27 to TRBJ2-3; no clear D gene. From germline, CDR1 is MNHEY and CDR2 SMNVEV (reference sequence). The CDR3 has 14 amino acids. This CDR3 is CASSLGSTADMQYF. The CDR3 coding sequence is TGTGCCAGCAGTTTGGGCAGCACAGCAGATATGCAGTATTTT.

This clonotype was seen repeatedly, ten times or more. The rearrangement uses TRBV4-3 and TRBJ2-4, with D perhaps TRBD2 (6 bases). Germline lookup yields CDR1 LGHNA and CDR2 YSLEER. The V end lost 2 bases, the J end lost 0 bases, and 17 bases lay between the germline ends. The CDR3 contains 18 residues. The CDR3 sequence is CASSQTRVGLIAKNIQYF. Here the CDR3 DNA reads TGCGCCAGCAGCCAAACTCGGGTGGGACTTATAGCCAAAAACATTCAGTACTTC.

This clonotype has at least ten counts. The chain recombines TRBV11-1 with TRBJ1-2, with D unclear. The CDR3 runs to 13 residues. Germline CDR1 is SGHAT and CDR2 is FQDESV (reference sequence). Trimming removed 1 base at V and 12 bases at J, with 15 bases between. For the CDR3, the DNA is TGTGCCAGCAGCTTAGACCAGAGTCGGCACCACACCTTC. Translation gives CASSLDQSRHHTF.

This clonotype has at least ten counts. The chain carries TRBV7-9 and TRBJ2-5; 11 nucleotides agree with TRBD1. This CDR3 is built from 16 residues. Germline assignment: CDR1 SEHNR and CDR2 FQNEAQ (reference sequence). V shed 3 bases, J shed 3 bases, and the junction held 6 bases outside the gene matches. CDR3 sequence: CASSFRTGGKKETQYF. CDR3 DNA sequence: TGTGCCAGCAGCTTCCGGACAGGGGGCAAAAAAGAGACCCAGTACTTC. Based on the CDR3 plus reference TRBV7-9 and TRBJ2-5, the full variable domain is DTGVSQNPRHKITKRGQNVTFRCDPISEHNRLYWYRQTLGQGPEFLTYFQNEAQLEKSRLLSDRFSAERPKGSFSTLEIQRTEQGDSAMYLCASSFRTGGKKETQYFGPGTRLLVL.

By share of the sample, this clonotype is medium-sized. This chain connects TRBV5-1 to TRBJ2-1; D is ambiguous. CDR1 SGHRS and CDR2 YFSETQ come from the germline V gene. The CDR3 extends over 12 amino acids. With 0 bases removed from V and 6 bases from J, the gap between germline ends came to 4 bases. CDR3 residues: CASSLGSNEQFF. As DNA, the CDR3 is TGCGCCAGCAGCTTGGGCAGCAATGAGCAGTTCTTC.

This clonotype showed up many times. This chain links TRBV29-1 with TRBJ2-1; TRBD1 matches 7 bases. The CDR3 extends over 12 amino acids. Germline-derived CDR1 and CDR2 are SQVTM and ANQGSEA. J lost 4 bases, V lost 7 bases, and 4 bases had no gene match. CDR3 loop: CSETGRYNEQFF. In DNA, the CDR3 is TGCAGCGAGACAGGGCGGTACAATGAGCAGTTCTTC.

The chain uses TRBV27 and TRBJ1-2; a possible D gene is TRBD1 (5 bases). Trimming removed 2 bases from V and 4 bases from J, with 8 bases in between. The CDR3 has 13 residues. Per the germline V gene, CDR1 is MNHEY and CDR2 is SMNVEV (reference sequence). The CDR3 spells CASSLPGGYGYTF. CDR3 coding DNA: TGTGCCAGCAGTTTACCGGGGGGCTATGGCTACACCTTC.

This clonotype has at least ten counts. The CDR3 bases are TGTGCCAGCAGCCAAATAGGAGCCTACGAGCAGTACTTC. Its translation: CASSQIGAYEQYF. The rearrangement joins TRBV12-3 or TRBV12-4 to TRBJ2-7; D gene unclear. V was trimmed by 6 bases and J by 2 bases, leaving 11 bases between them. The CDR3 runs 13 residues.

The table lists this clonotype with many counts. The chain recombines TRBV27 with TRBJ2-7; 9 positions agree with TRBD2. CDR1 and CDR2 (germline): MNHEY, SMNVEV (reference sequence). The CDR3 extends over 15 amino acids. The V gene end was trimmed by 2 bases and the J gene end by 3 bases; junction bases not matched to a gene: 5. CDR3 coding DNA: TGTGCCAGCAGTTTAGGCGGGAGGGCCCTCTACGAGCAGTACTTC. Amino acid sequence: CASSLGGRALYEQYF.

The chain links TRBV3-1 to TRBJ2-2; no firm D call. The ends were cut back, 1 base at V and 6 bases at J, with 6 bases in the middle. The length of the CDR3 is 13 residues. Germline-derived CDR1 and CDR2 are LGHDT and YNNKEL (reference sequence). The CDR3 nucleotides are TGTGCCAGCAGCCAAGCTAGTCCCGGGGAGCTGTTTTTT. Its protein product is CASSQASPGELFF.

This clonotype has a count of ten or more. J is TRBJ1-1 and V is TRBV20-1; 9 nucleotides align to TRBD1. Germline CDR1 DFQATT, CDR2 SNEGSKA (reference sequence). The junction had 8 bases not matched to a gene; V was cut back by 6 bases and J by 3 bases. The CDR3 loop spans 14 amino acids. In DNA form, the CDR3 reads TGCAGTGCAAATCAACAGGGGGCGTACACTGAAGCTTTCTTT. It encodes CSANQQGAYTEAFF.

As to this clonotype: Because the CDR3's place on the DNA is in doubt, the DNA is left out and the CDR3 is given as listed by TCRdb. V gene TRBV7-8 combines with J gene TRBJ2-2; the listed D gene, TRBD2, was not tested against the DNA. Germline V lookup: CDR1 SGHVS, CDR2 FQNEAQ. The CDR3 spans 16 amino acids, including both terminal residues. CDR3 in amino acids: CASSLKREGTGELFFF.

Ten or more counts support this clonotype. The rearrangement links TRBV6-2 or TRBV6-3 to TRBJ2-1; 8 nucleotides match TRBD1. The CDR3 extends over 15 amino acids. With V trimmed by 4 bases and J by 6 bases, 8 bases remained unmatched. CDR1 MNHEY and CDR2 SVGEGT come from the germline V gene. CDR3 in amino acids: CASSWSGGVSNEQFF. The CDR3 DNA follows: TGTGCCAGCAGTTGGTCAGGGGGCGTCTCCAATGAGCAGTTCTTC.

Ten or more counts support this clonotype. CDR3 sequence (DNA): TGTGCCAGCAGCTTAGACAGGACTAGCGGGGGGGCTAGGGGAGAGCAGTTCTTC. Residues: CASSLDRTSGGARGEQFF. This chain connects TRBV7-2 to TRBJ2-1; 15 bases line up with TRBD2. The J segment lost 10 bases and the V segment lost 1 base, leaving 11 bases of the junction unmatched. In germline, CDR1 is SGHTA, CDR2 FQGNSA. CDR3 size: 18 residues.

Ten or more counts support this clonotype. V and J are TRBV28 and TRBJ2-4; TRBD2 might be the D (5 bases). CDR3 length equals 13 residues. Trimming removed 7 bases from V and 9 bases from J, with 16 bases in between. Per germline, CDR1 MDHEN and CDR2 SYDVKM. The CDR3 DNA is TGTGCCAGCAACCGGGAAGCACTTCCCATTCAGTACTTC. Translating gives CASNREALPIQYF. Using reference TRBV28 and TRBJ2-4 for the parts outside the CDR3, the full variable domain is DVKVTQSSRYLVKRTGEKVFLECVQDMDHENMFWYRQDPGLGLRLIYFSYDVKMKEKGDIPEGYSVSREKKERFSLILESASTNQTSMYLCASNREALPIQYFGAGTRLSVL.

Ten or more counts support this clonotype. The chain couples TRBV5-1 to TRBJ2-7; D remains ambiguous. CDR3 length: 13 residues. Germline V gives CDR1 SGHRS, CDR2 YFSETQ. Between the trimmed V and J ends, which lost 6 bases and 1 base, there was a span of 11 bases. The CDR3 coding sequence is TGCGCCAGCACCGTTGGAGAATCCTACGAGCAGTACTTC. Its protein product is CASTVGESYEQYF. Looking up the rest from reference TRBV5-1 and TRBJ2-7 gives the full variable domain: KAGVTQTPRYLIKTRGQQVTLSCSPISGHRSVSWYQQTPGQGLQFLFEYFSETQRNKGNFPGRFSGRQFSNSRSEMNVSTLELGDSALYLCASTVGESYEQYFGPGTRLTVT.